The 22 T cell receptor beta chains reported below all come from one sample, sequenced in a study of shared clonotypes between healthy human individuals. The table came from immunoSEQ multiplex PCR; TCRdb's copy has only in-frame clones and leaves some out. The sample includes roughly 1.5 million clones, 95% to 99% of them seen just once. Sequencing was carried out using naive CD4+ T cells sorted from blood. Subset reported: CD45RA+ positively selected. Receptors originate from a man aged 25 to 45 in good health.

This rearrangement joins TRBV6-5 to TRBJ2-1, with 12 nucleotides matching TRBD2. Trimming removed 6 bases from V and 12 bases from J; junction bases left unmatched: 6. Germline V gene sequence: CDR1 MNHEY, CDR2 SVGAGI. The CDR3 runs 13 residues. The CDR3 DNA follows: TGTGCCAGCAGATGGACTAGCGGGAATTCGCAGTTCTTC. It is translated as CASRWTSGNSQFF.

Comment on this clone: Additional DNA sequences in this sample encode the identical CDR3. The chain couples TRBV9 to TRBJ2-7; no firm D call. Germline V gene sequence: CDR1 SGDLS, CDR2 YYNGEE. This CDR3 comprises 11 residues. V was shortened by 0 bases and J by 3 bases, with 1 base between the two germline ends. The CDR3 coding sequence is TGTGCCAGCAGCGTAGACTACGAGCAGTACTTC. It encodes CASSVDYEQYF.

This rearrangement joins TRBV27 to TRBJ2-7; possible D gene TRBD2, 5 bases. V was trimmed by 8 bases and J by 4 bases, leaving 15 bases between them. The CDR3 totals 13 residues. Germline V CDR1 and CDR2: MNHEY, SMNVEV (reference sequence). CDR3 amino acids: CASSLAGEYEQYF. The CDR3 coding sequence is TGTGCCAGCTCCCTCGCCGGGGAGTACGAGCAGTACTTC.

The chain recombines TRBV14 with TRBJ2-7; D is ambiguous. The CDR3 is 13 residues long. The V end lost 2 bases, the J end lost 6 bases, and 11 bases lay between the germline ends. Germline CDR1 is SGHDN and CDR2 is FVKESK. The CDR3 DNA reads as TGTGCCAGCAGCCAACACTTAGACGGCGAGCAGTACTTC. Translation: CASSQHLDGEQYF.

This rearrangement joins TRBV4-3 to TRBJ1-5; D gene unclear. Germline V lookup: CDR1 LGHNA, CDR2 YSLEER. Deletions cut 1 base from V and 4 bases from J, with 8 bases between. The CDR3 is 14 residues long. In DNA form, the CDR3 reads TGCGCCAGCAGCCAAGGACGGGAGAATCAGCCCCAGCATTTT. This translates into CASSQGRENQPQHF.

The chain carries TRBV11-2 and TRBJ1-3; D is undetermined. The germline V and J ends were trimmed by 5 bases and 9 bases, with 14 bases remaining between them. CDR3 length: 13 residues. Looked up from germline, CDR1 is SGHAT and CDR2 is FQNNGV. In DNA, the CDR3 is TGTGCCAGCAGCCTCTCGTCCCGGGGCACCATATATTTT. This codes for CASSLSSRGTIYF.

Worth noting for this clone: A much larger clonotype is one base distant, so this may be a read error. This sample includes further DNA sequences coding for the same CDR3. The V call is TRBV6-1, the J call TRBJ1-1; D not certain. Germline V gene data show CDR1 as MNHNS and CDR2 as SASEGT. Deletions cut 6 bases from V and 0 bases from J, with 2 bases between. The CDR3 runs to 11 residues. In DNA, the CDR3 is TGTGCCAGCAGATTGAACACTGAAGCTTTCTTT. It translates to CASRLNTEAFF.

This sequence joins TRBV5-8 and TRBJ2-7; 8 bases agree with TRBD1. V lost 0 bases, J lost 7 bases, and 6 bases stayed unmatched. The CDR3 covers 14 residues. The V gene's germline CDR1 is SGHTS and CDR2 YDEGEE. The CDR3 coding sequence is TGTGCCAGCAGCTTGGGGACAGGGCCTAGGGAGCAGTACTTC. Its translation: CASSLGTGPREQYF.

This chain uses TRBV27 with TRBJ2-1; 10 bases align to TRBD2. The V gene end was trimmed by 6 bases and the J gene end by 2 bases; junction bases not matched to a gene: 4. Looked up from germline, CDR1 is MNHEY and CDR2 is SMNVEV (reference sequence). This CDR3 is built from 15 residues. In DNA form, the CDR3 reads TGTGCCAGCAGAGTCGGGACTAGCGCCTACAATGAGCAGTTCTTC. This gives the protein CASRVGTSAYNEQFF.

The rearrangement links TRBV11-2 to TRBJ1-3; 7 bases agree with TRBD1. The CDR3 consists of 15 residues. V dropped 4 bases and J dropped 6; count of bases not matched to a gene: 9. From germline, CDR1 is SGHAT and CDR2 FQNNGV. CDR3 in amino acids: CASSSPRGGSNTIYF. The CDR3 DNA reads TGTGCCAGCAGCTCCCCCAGGGGGGGCTCAAACACCATATATTTT.

This clone was recorded only once. The chain joins TRBV10-3 to TRBJ2-3, with 13 positions matching TRBD2. V gave up 2 bases and J gave up 4 bases; unmatched junction bases: 3. In germline, CDR1 is ENHRY, CDR2 SYGVKD. This CDR3 comprises 16 residues. CDR3 DNA sequence: TGTGCCATCAGTGAGACTAGCGGGAGGGGGGCAGATACGCAGTATTTT. This encodes CAISETSGRGADTQYF.

This clone was seen only once. V gene TRBV27 combines with J gene TRBJ2-1, with no clear D. This CDR3 has 16 residues. V lost 5 bases to trimming and J lost 0 bases, with 14 bases between them. Germline V gene sequence: CDR1 MNHEY, CDR2 SMNVEV (reference sequence). The CDR3 coding sequence is TGTGCCAGCAGTCCTAATACGCCCCTCTCCTACAATGAGCAGTTCTTC. Encoded protein: CASSPNTPLSYNEQFF.

This chain links TRBV7-9 with TRBJ1-2, with unresolved D. Trimming took off 2 bases at V and 9 bases at J, with 16 bases between the two ends. The CDR3 is 14 residues long. Germline CDR1 is SEHNR and CDR2 is FQNEAQ (reference sequence). CDR3 loop: CASSLYTRPESYTF. The DNA of the CDR3 is TGTGCCAGCAGCTTATATACAAGGCCAGAAAGCTACACCTTC.

The chain is built from TRBV29-1 and TRBJ1-5; 8 bases are a match to TRBD1. The trim removed 6 bases at V and 7 bases at J, leaving 8 bases unmatched. The CDR3 totals 13 residues. Germline V gene lookup returns CDR1 SQVTM and CDR2 ANQGSEA. The CDR3 DNA sequence: TGCAGCGTCGCTGCCTCAGGGGGCCAGCCCCAGCATTTT. Protein product: CSVAASGGQPQHF.

V usage is TRBV5-4 and J usage is TRBJ1-4, with 11 bases lining up with TRBD1. The J segment lost 0 bases and the V segment lost 9 bases, leaving 4 bases of the junction unmatched. The germline V gene has CDR1 SGHNT and CDR2 YYREEE (reference sequence). The CDR3 runs 15 residues. The CDR3 loop reads CATGQGASTNEKLFF. As DNA, the CDR3 is TGTGCCACCGGACAGGGGGCTTCAACTAATGAAAAACTGTTTTTT.

This clone is a singleton in its sample. V and J are TRBV7-3 and TRBJ2-7; TRBD1 might be the D (6 bases). The V end was cut by 5 bases, the J end by 3 bases, with 14 bases between. The CDR3 length is 14 residues. Germline assignment: CDR1 SGHTA and CDR2 FQGTGA. CDR3 amino acids: CASSPQQGRYEQYF. In nucleotides, the CDR3 is TGTGCCAGCAGCCCCCAGCAGGGGCGCTACGAGCAGTACTTC.

V and J are TRBV4-3 and TRBJ1-5; D not resolved. The CDR3 covers 14 residues. V shed 4 bases and J shed 0 bases, with 7 bases lying between them. CDR1 is LGHNA and CDR2 is YSLEER in the germline V gene. Here the CDR3 reads CASSPSSSNQPQHF. DNA of the CDR3: TGCGCCAGCAGCCCCTCGAGTAGCAATCAGCCCCAGCATTTT.

The chain carries TRBV9 and TRBJ2-5; 12 bases match TRBD2. Germline V gene sequence: CDR1 SGDLS, CDR2 YYNGEE. After removal of 4 bases from V and 1 base from J, the junction contained 8 bases not matched to a gene. This CDR3 comprises 17 residues. Here the CDR3 reads CASSRGGLAGSQETQYF. The CDR3 DNA is TGTGCCAGCAGCCGGGGCGGACTAGCGGGAAGCCAAGAGACCCAGTACTTC.

Comments on this clone: This CDR3 is also generated by other DNA sequences in the sample. The chain carries TRBV11-2 and TRBJ2-3, with 9 bases aligning to TRBD2. The trim removed 5 bases at V and 1 base at J, leaving 1 base unmatched. This CDR3 comprises 14 residues. Per the germline V gene, CDR1 is SGHAT and CDR2 is FQNNGV. CDR3 sequence: CASSRTSGTDTQYF. The CDR3 DNA reads as TGTGCCAGCAGCAGGACTAGCGGCACAGATACGCAGTATTTT.

The genes are TRBV2 and TRBJ2-3; D possibly uses TRBD1 or TRBD2 (5 bases each). Trimming took 6 bases from V and 13 from J, leaving 17 bases between them. The germline V gene has CDR1 SNHLY and CDR2 FYNNEI. The CDR3 has 12 amino acids. Here the CDR3 reads CASRGDWGTEYF. Here the CDR3 DNA reads TGTGCCAGCAGGGGGGATTGGGGCACGGAGTATTTT.

V is TRBV4-3 and J is TRBJ1-1; D gene unclear. CDR1 LGHNA and CDR2 YSLEER come from the germline V gene. This CDR3 has 19 amino acids. The V and J ends lost 2 bases and 3 bases respectively, with 25 bases between them. CDR3 residues: CASSQRFYRGSNRDTEAFF. CDR3 sequence (DNA): TGCGCCAGCAGCCAACGATTTTACCGGGGTTCCAATCGGGACACTGAAGCTTTCTTT.

The chain recombines TRBV7-2 with TRBJ2-5, with a weak D call TRBD2 (5 bases). V lost 3 bases to trimming and J lost 5 bases, with 10 bases between them. The CDR3 length is 13 residues. CDR1 is SGHTA, CDR2 FQGNSA, per germline. The CDR3 loop reads CASSFLARETQYF. The CDR3, as DNA: TGTGCCAGCAGCTTCTTAGCGAGGGAGACCCAGTACTTC. Full variable domain (rest looked up from reference TRBV7-2 and TRBJ2-5): GAGVSQSPSNKVTEKGKDVELRCDPISGHTALYWYRQSLGQGLEFLIYFQGNSAPDKSGLPSDRFSAERTGGSVSTLTIQRTQQEDSAVYLCASSFLARETQYFGPGTRLLVL.